The subject of this entry is one T cell receptor (beta chain). Seattle researchers signed up patients amid active infection and tracked them longitudinally. In the authors' workflow: Reference gene primer amplification gave estimated nucleated cell counts. Repertoires were generated with immunoSEQ multiplex PCR, while TCRdb's copy carries only in-frame clones and drops some. Clonal size and the V and J genes are those of that table, whereas D and trimming came from the DNA. The table includes roughly 150,000 clones, about 82% detected once. This sample was included in a study of blood T cell repertoires in COVID-19. The wider study: COVID-19 samples, acute and convalescent, were from the United States, Italy and Spain. Sources were T cells, B-cell-depleted T cells, or PBMCs; the material itself was cDNA or gDNA.

Germline V lookup: CDR1 LNHDA, CDR2 SQIVND (reference sequence). V dropped 5 bases and J dropped 2 bases, with 9 bases sitting between them. The CDR3 runs 13 residues. Sequencing was carried out using peripheral blood. This sequence was found in a woman older than 75 with COVID-19, enrolled during active disease. J is TRBJ1-1 and V is TRBV19; D perhaps matches TRBD1 (5 bases). The CDR3 bases are TGTGCCAGTAGTTTCGGGACTAACACTGAAGCTTTCTTT. Translation gives CASSFGTNTEAFF.